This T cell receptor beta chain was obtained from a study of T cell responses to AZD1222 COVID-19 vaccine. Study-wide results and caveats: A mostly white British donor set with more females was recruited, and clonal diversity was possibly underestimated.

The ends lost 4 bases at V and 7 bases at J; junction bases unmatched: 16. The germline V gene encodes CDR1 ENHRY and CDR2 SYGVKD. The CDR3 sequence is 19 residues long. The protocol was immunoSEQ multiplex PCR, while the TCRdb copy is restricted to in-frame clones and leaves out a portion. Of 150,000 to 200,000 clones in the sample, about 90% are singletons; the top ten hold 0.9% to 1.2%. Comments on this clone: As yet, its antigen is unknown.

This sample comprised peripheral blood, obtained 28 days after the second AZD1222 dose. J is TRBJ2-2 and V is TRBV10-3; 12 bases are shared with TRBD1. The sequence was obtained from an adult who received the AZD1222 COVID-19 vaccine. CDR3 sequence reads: CAISGERIGTGGFSGELFF. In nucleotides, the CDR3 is TGTGCCATCAGTGGCGAAAGGATCGGGACAGGGGGCTTTAGCGGGGAGCTGTTTTTT.